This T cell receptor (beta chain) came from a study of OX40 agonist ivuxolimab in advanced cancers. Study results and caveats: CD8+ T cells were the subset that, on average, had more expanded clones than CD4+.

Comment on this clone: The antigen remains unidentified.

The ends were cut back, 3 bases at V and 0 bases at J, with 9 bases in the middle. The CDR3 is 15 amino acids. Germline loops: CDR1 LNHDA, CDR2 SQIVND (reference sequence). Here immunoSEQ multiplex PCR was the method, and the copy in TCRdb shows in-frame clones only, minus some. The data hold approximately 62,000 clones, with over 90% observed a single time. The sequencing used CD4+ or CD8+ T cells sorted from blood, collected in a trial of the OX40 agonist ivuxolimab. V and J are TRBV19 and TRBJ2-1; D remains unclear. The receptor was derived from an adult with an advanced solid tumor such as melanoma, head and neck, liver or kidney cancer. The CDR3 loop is CASSMKDPSYNEQFF. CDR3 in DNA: TGTGCCAGTAGTATGAAAGACCCCTCCTACAATGAGCAGTTCTTC.